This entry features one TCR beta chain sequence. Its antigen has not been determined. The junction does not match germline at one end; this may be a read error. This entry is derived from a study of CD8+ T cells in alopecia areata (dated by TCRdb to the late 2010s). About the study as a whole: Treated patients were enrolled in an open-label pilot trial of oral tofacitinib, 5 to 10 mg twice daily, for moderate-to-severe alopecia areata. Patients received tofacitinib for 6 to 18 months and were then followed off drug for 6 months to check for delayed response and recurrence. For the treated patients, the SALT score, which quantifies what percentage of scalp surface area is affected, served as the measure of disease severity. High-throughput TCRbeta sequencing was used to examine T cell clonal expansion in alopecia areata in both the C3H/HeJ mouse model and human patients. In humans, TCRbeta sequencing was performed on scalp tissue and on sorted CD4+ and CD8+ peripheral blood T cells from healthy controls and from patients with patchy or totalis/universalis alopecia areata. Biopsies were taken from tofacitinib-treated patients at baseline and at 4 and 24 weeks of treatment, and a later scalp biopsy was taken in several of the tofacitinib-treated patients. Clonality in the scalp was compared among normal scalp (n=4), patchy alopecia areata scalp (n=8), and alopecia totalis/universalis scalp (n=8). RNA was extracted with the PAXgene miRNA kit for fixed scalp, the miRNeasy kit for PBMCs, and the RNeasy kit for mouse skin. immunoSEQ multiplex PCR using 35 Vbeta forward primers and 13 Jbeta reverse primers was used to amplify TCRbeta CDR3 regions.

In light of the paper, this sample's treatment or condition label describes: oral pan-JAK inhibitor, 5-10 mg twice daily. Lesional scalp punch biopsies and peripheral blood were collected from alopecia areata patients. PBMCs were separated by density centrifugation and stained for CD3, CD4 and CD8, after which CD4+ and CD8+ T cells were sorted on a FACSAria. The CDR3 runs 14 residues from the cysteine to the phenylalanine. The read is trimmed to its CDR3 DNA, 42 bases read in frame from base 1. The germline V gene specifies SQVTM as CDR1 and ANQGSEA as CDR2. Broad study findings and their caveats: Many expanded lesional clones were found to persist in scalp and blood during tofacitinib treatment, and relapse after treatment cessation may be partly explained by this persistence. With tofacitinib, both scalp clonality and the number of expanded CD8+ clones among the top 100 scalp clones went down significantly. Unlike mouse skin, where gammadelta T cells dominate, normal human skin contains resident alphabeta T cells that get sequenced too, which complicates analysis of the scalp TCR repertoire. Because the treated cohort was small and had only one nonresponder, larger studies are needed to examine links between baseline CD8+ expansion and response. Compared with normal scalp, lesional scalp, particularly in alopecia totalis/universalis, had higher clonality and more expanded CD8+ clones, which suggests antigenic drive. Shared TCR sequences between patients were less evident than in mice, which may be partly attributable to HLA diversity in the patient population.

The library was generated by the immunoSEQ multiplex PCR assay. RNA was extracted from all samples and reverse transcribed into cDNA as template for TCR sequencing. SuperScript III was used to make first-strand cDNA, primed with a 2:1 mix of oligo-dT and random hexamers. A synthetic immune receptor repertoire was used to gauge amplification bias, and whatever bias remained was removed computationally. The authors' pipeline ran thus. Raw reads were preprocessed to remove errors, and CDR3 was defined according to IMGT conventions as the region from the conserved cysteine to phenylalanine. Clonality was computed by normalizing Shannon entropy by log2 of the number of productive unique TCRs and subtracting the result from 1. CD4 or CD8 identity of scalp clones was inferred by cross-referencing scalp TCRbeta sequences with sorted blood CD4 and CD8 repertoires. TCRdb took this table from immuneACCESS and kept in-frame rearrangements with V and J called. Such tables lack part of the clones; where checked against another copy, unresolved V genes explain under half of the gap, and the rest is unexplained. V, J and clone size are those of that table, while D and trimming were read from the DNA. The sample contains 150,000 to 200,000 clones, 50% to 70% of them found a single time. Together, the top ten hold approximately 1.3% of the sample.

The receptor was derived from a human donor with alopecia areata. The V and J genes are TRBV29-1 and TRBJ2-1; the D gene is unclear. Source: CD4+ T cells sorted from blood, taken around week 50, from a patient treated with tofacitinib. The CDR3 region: CSVEVRLSYSEQFF. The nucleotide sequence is TGCAGCGTTGAAGTGAGGCTATCCTACAGTGAGCAGTTCTTC.